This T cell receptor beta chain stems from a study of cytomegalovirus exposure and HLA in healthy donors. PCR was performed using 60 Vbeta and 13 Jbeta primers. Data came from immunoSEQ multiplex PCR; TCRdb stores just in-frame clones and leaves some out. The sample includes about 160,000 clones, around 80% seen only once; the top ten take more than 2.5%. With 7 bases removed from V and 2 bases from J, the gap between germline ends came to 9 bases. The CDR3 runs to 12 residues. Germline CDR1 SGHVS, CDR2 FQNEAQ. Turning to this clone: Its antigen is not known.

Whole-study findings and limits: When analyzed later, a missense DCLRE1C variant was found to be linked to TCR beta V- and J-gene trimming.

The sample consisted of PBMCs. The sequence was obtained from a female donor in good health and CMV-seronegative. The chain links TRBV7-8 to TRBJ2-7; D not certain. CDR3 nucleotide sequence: TGTGCCAGCAAGGCGAGCGCCTACGAGCAGTACTTC. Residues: CASKASAYEQYF.